The next 19 T cell receptor beta chains were all read from a single sample in a study of T-cell memory formation after mild COVID-19. TCRdb re-derived calls from the 5' RACE reads in MiXCR, one entry per CDR3 protein. The sample lists 300,000 to 350,000 distinct CDR3 sequences, 14% occurring once. Sequenced sample: PBMCs or a T cell subset sorted from them (not recorded which). These receptor sequences come from a man in his late teens or twenties who had mild COVID-19 (a few samples of this study predate the infection). Cell type and time point are not known.

CDR3 protein: CAISDEGGPYNEQFF. In nucleotides, the CDR3 is TGTGCCATCAGTGACGAGGGGGGCCCATACAATGAGCAGTTCTTC. The V and J genes are TRBV10-3 and TRBJ2-1, with D possibly being TRBD1 or TRBD2 (6 bases each). Germline CDR1 and CDR2: ENHRY and SYGVKD. V dropped 3 bases and J dropped 4 bases, with 13 bases sitting between them. The CDR3 spans 15 residues.

The V call is TRBV12-3 or TRBV12-4, the J call TRBJ2-2, with a tentative D call TRBD1 (5 bases). The CDR3 has 13 residues. Trimming shortened V by 8 bases and J by 5 bases, and 12 bases separated the two germline ends. The CDR3 loop reads CASGSQGTGELFF. The CDR3 DNA is TGTGCCAGCGGGTCTCAGGGTACCGGGGAGCTGTTTTTT.

This clonotype was detected only a few times. The chain has TRBV30 and TRBJ1-1; no clear D. CDR3 length equals 11 residues. V lost 5 bases, J lost 5 bases, and 9 bases lay in between. From germline, CDR1 is GTSNPN and CDR2 SVGIG (reference sequence). Here the CDR3 DNA reads TGTGCCTGGGGTCGGAGAACTGAAGCTTTCTTT. This translates into CAWGRRTEAFF.

The V gene is TRBV2, the J gene TRBJ2-3; possible D gene TRBD2, 5 bases. Trimming pared 6 bases from V and 0 bases from J, leaving 10 bases between. Germline-derived CDR1 and CDR2 are SNHLY and FYNNEI. The CDR3 consists of 14 residues. CDR3 in DNA: TGTGCCAGCAGAGGAGGACCTAGCACAGATACGCAGTATTTT. This sequence encodes CASRGGPSTDTQYF. Based on the CDR3 plus reference TRBV2 and TRBJ2-3, the full variable domain is EPEVTQTPSHQVTQMGQEVILRCVPISNHLYFYWYRQILGQKVEFLVSFYNNEISEKSEIFDDQFSVERPDGSNFTLKIRSTKLEDSAMYFCASRGGPSTDTQYFGPGTRLTVL.

This clonotype was detected many times. The V and J genes are TRBV4-3 and TRBJ2-5; 10 nucleotides align to TRBD2. Germline CDR1 LGHNA, CDR2 YSLEER. This CDR3 spans 16 amino acids. V dropped 1 base and J dropped 4; count of bases not matched to a gene: 6. The CDR3 region has the DNA TGCGCCAGCAGCCAAGGAGTAGCGGGGGGCGGAGAGACCCAGTACTTC. This gives the protein CASSQGVAGGGETQYF.

J is TRBJ1-3 and V is TRBV2; unclear D gene. Per the germline V gene, CDR1 is SNHLY and CDR2 is FYNNEI. This CDR3 contains 16 residues. V shed 6 bases and J shed 0 bases, with 15 bases lying between them. This chain's CDR3 is CASSSRVLRSGNTIYF. The CDR3 nucleotides are TGTGCCAGCAGCTCCCGGGTCCTCCGCTCTGGAAACACCATATATTTT.

This clonotype came up a few times. The chain carries TRBV6-5 and TRBJ1-1; the D is unclear. V lost 6 bases and J 5 bases, leaving 7 bases between the germline ends. CDR1 is MNHEY and CDR2 is SVGAGI in the germline V gene. The CDR3 runs 11 residues. CDR3 sequence (DNA): TGTGCCAGCAGGAAAAGAACTGAAGCTTTCTTT. As protein: CASRKRTEAFF.

This clonotype occurred a few times. The chain carries TRBV24-1 and TRBJ1-4; D is uncertain. The ends were cut back, 5 bases at V and 8 bases at J, with 26 bases in the middle. Germline-derived CDR1 and CDR2 are KGHDR and SFDVKD. The CDR3 sequence is 18 residues long. The CDR3 loop is CATSAPPGATTGREKLFF. CDR3 nucleotide sequence: TGTGCCACCAGTGCCCCACCGGGAGCCACCACCGGCCGCGAAAAACTGTTTTTT.

The CDR3 loop reads CASSGRDRPNTGELFF. The DNA of the CDR3 is TGTGCCAGCAGCGGCCGGGACAGGCCGAACACCGGGGAGCTGTTTTTT. The chain links TRBV9 to TRBJ2-2; TRBD1 aligns across 8 bases. In germline, CDR1 is SGDLS, CDR2 YYNGEE. V was pared by 3 bases and J by 0 bases, with 4 bases of the junction left unmatched. The CDR3 length is 16 residues.

A few counts support this clonotype. V and J are TRBV6-2 or TRBV6-3 and TRBJ2-4, with a possible D match to TRBD1 (6 bases). The CDR3 contains 13 residues. Germline V lookup: CDR1 MNHEY, CDR2 SVGEGT. The ends were cut back, 2 bases at V and 14 bases at J, with 16 bases in the middle. CDR3 region: CASSYLQGQQKYF. In nucleotides, the CDR3 is TGTGCCAGCAGTTACCTCCAAGGACAGCAGAAGTACTTC.

This clonotype was seen a few times. The chain links TRBV27 to TRBJ1-1; D is undetermined. This CDR3 comprises 19 residues. V was shortened by 5 bases and J by 1 base, with 26 bases between the two germline ends. From germline, CDR1 is MNHEY and CDR2 SMNVEV (reference sequence). The DNA for the CDR3 is TGTGCCAGCAGTCCCTATCGACGTGGACTAGGGAGTGGGAACACTGAAGCTTTCTTT. Its translation: CASSPYRRGLGSGNTEAFF.

This clonotype was detected a few times. The chain carries TRBV25-1 and TRBJ2-6; 8 positions match TRBD1. CDR3 length equals 16 residues. With 5 bases clipped from V and 3 bases from J, the junction kept 6 bases outside the gene matches. CDR1 is MGHDK, CDR2 SYGVNS, per germline. CDR3 amino acids: CASSPSGGFGANVLTF. CDR3 bases: TGTGCCAGCAGTCCCTCAGGGGGCTTTGGGGCCAACGTCCTGACTTTC.

V usage is TRBV28 and J usage is TRBJ1-1, with D possibly being TRBD1 (6 bases). Per the germline V gene, CDR1 is MDHEN and CDR2 is SYDVKM. The CDR3 consists of 13 residues. Trimming took 5 bases from V and 1 from J, leaving 8 bases between them. The CDR3 loop reads CASSTGQNTEAFF. DNA for the CDR3: TGTGCCAGCAGTACGGGACAGAACACTGAAGCTTTCTTT. The full variable domain, with the rest looked up from reference TRBV28 and TRBJ1-1, is DVKVTQSSRYLVKRTGEKVFLECVQDMDHENMFWYRQDPGLGLRLIYFSYDVKMKEKGDIPEGYSVSREKKERFSLILESASTNQTSMYLCASSTGQNTEAFFGQGTRLTVV.

This clonotype was counted a few times. The V and J genes are TRBV6-1 and TRBJ2-5; either TRBD1 or TRBD2 may supply D (5 bases each). Germline-derived CDR1 and CDR2 are MNHNS and SASEGT. The V gene lost 3 bases and the J gene lost 1 base, with 18 bases spanning the gap. This CDR3 contains 17 residues. CDR3: CASSDRRGQAFQETQYF. The CDR3 bases are TGTGCCAGCAGTGACCGTCGGGGCCAGGCATTCCAAGAGACCCAGTACTTC.

This clonotype was picked up a small number of times. The chain is built from TRBV4-3 and TRBJ2-5; D is unclear. The CDR3 consists of 13 residues. Germline V gene data show CDR1 as LGHNA and CDR2 as YSLEER. Deletions cut 0 bases from V and 7 bases from J, with 9 bases between. The CDR3 protein is CASSQDMMGTQYF. The DNA for the CDR3 is TGCGCCAGCAGCCAAGATATGATGGGGACCCAGTACTTC.

This clonotype was observed many times. The CDR3 sequence is CASSPQWGWGTGELFF. CDR3 DNA sequence: TGTGCCAGCAGCCCGCAGTGGGGTTGGGGTACCGGGGAGCTGTTTTTT. J is TRBJ2-2 and V is TRBV6-2 or TRBV6-3; D unresolved. The CDR3 extends over 16 amino acids. From germline, CDR1 is MNHEY and CDR2 SVGEGT. The V gene lost 6 bases and the J gene lost 5 bases, with 19 bases spanning the gap.

V gene TRBV7-2 combines with J gene TRBJ2-1; D ambiguous. The CDR3 is 13 residues long. Germline CDR1 reads SGHTA; CDR2 reads FQGNSA. The ends were cut back, 3 bases at V and 8 bases at J, with 11 bases in the middle. CDR3 nucleotides: TGTGCCAGCAGCTTGCCCCTCCGGGATGAGCAGTTCTTC. It encodes CASSLPLRDEQFF.

The gene calls are TRBV7-9 and TRBJ2-3, with D uncertain. The CDR3 runs 15 residues. Germline V lookup: CDR1 SEHNR, CDR2 FQNEAQ (reference sequence). Trimming stripped 1 base from V and 4 bases from J, with 12 bases between. The CDR3 DNA sequence: TGTGCCAGCAGCTTAGGGGCCACTTCCGCAGATACGCAGTATTTT. Its translation is CASSLGATSADTQYF. Full variable domain (missing parts from reference TRBV7-9 and TRBJ2-3): DTGVSQNPRHKITKRGQNVTFRCDPISEHNRLYWYRQTLGQGPEFLTYFQNEAQLEKSRLLSDRFSAERPKGSFSTLEIQRTEQGDSAMYLCASSLGATSADTQYFGPGTRLTVL.

The chain recombines TRBV5-1 with TRBJ1-1; D is possibly TRBD1 (6 bases). CDR1 and CDR2 from the germline V gene are SGHRS and YFSETQ. Trimming shortened V by 4 bases and J by 12 bases, and 16 bases separated the two germline ends. This CDR3 comprises 12 residues. CDR3 in amino acids: CASSTSGTNPFF. The CDR3 DNA follows: TGCGCCAGCAGCACGTCCGGGACAAATCCTTTCTTT.